The rows below give T cell receptor beta chains drawn from one sample of a study of blood T cell repertoires in COVID-19. Some clones are missing from TCRdb's copy, which holds only in-frame ones; the method was immunoSEQ multiplex PCR. The sample has 200,000 or so clones; 80% to 90% are singletons. Sequenced sample: peripheral blood. The receptor set was obtained from a human donor in a cohort sampled during active COVID-19. The CDR3 runs from the conserved cysteine through the conserved F or W. D genes are given only for firm matches. Clone size is given for some rows only: seen once, a few or many times, or a class if the clone is expanded.

d_call | j_call | v_call | clone_size | cdr3_nt | cdr3_aa
TRBD1 | TRBJ2-7 | TRBV6-5 | few | TGTGCCAGCAGACGAGCTTGGACAGGGGAGTACTTC | CASRRAWTGEYF
. | TRBJ2-7 | TRBV7-6 | . | TGTGCCAGCAGCTTGGTGCAGGGGAGCTACGAGCAGTACTTC | CASSLVQGSYEQYF
. | TRBJ1-4 | TRBV18 | . | TGTGCCAGCTCACCAGGAGGTGCGTCTAATGAAAAACTGTTTTTT | CASSPGGASNEKLFF
TRBD1 | TRBJ1-3 | TRBV30 | few | TGTGCCTGGAGTCAACCGGGACAGGAGAGGAACACCATATATTTT | CAWSQPGQERNTIYF
. | TRBJ2-7 | TRBV27 | . | TGTGCCAGCAGTTTGGTGTGGGCCGCCTCCTACGAGCAGTACTTC | CASSLVWAASYEQYF
. | TRBJ2-7 | TRBV29-1 | . | TGCAGCTCAACGTTAGAGGACTCCTACGAGCAGTACTTC | CSSTLEDSYEQYF
TRBD1 | TRBJ1-1 | TRBV5-1 | . | TGCGCCAGCAGCTCTATTCCGGGACAGATGAACACTGAAGCTTTCTTT | CASSSIPGQMNTEAFF
TRBD2 | TRBJ2-1 | TRBV27 | . | TGTGCCAGCAATATAGCGGGAGGGTTTGGTAATGAGCAGTTCTTC | CASNIAGGFGNEQFF
. | TRBJ2-1 | TRBV19 | once | TGTGCCAGTGGAAGTCCCTGGAGTGAGCAGTTCTTC | CASGSPWSEQFF
TRBD1 | TRBJ1-3 | TRBV19 | . | TGTGCCAGTAGTCCTCGGACAGGGCGCTCTGGAAACACCATATATTTT | CASSPRTGRSGNTIYF